This T cell receptor beta chain was sequenced in a study of blood T cell repertoires in COVID-19 (dated by TCRdb to 2020 to 2021). Context from the whole study: The collaborator samples originated in the United States, Italy and Spain and spanned the acute and convalescent phases of COVID-19. The dataset comprised deeply sampled blood TCRbeta repertoires from subjects exposed to, actively infected with, or recovered from COVID-19. HLA class I and class II types, where available, came from metadata supplied by the sample provider rather than from assay-based typing. A de-identified subject ID, COVID-19 status, age in years and sex were almost always included in the sample metadata. The repertoires were made available in a free public database intended to serve as a resource for research on the immune response to SARS-CoV-2. The material from the prospective study consisted of cDNA or gDNA derived from T cells, B-cell-depleted T cells, or PBMCs. Samples came from the ongoing ImmuneRACE study (first 160 participants) plus 1,254 subjects from 6 global collaborators. General findings and caveats noted by the study authors: How much clinical and demographic metadata was included differed by source and by participant, and the metadata was provided uncurated.

V and J are trimmed by 4 bases and 4 bases, and the gene matches miss 5 bases of the junction. From its cysteine to its phenylalanine, the CDR3 spans 15 amino acids. Only the CDR3 portion is preserved as DNA: 45 bases, with reading frame beginning at the first base. The germline V gene specifies KGHDR as CDR1 and SFDVKD as CDR2. On this clone: No antigen is known for it. Base qualities are not recorded, but no much larger clone differs from it by a single base.

TCRbeta CDR3 regions were amplified from genomic DNA using the immunoSEQ Assay, a bias-controlled multiplex PCR. Under the source paper's analysis protocol: The number of nucleated cells in each sample was estimated from the amplification of reference gene primers within the assay. Sequence reads were collapsed and filtered to measure the absolute abundance of every unique TCRbeta CDR3 rearrangement. For each sample, productive Simpson clonality was calculated by taking the square root of Simpson's diversity index across productive rearrangements. In its TCRdb copy, this immuneACCESS table keeps in-frame sequences only and misses some clones. Where compared with another copy, unresolved V genes explain less than half of these, and the others have no known cause. The DNA gave D and trimming, while V, J and clone size come from that table. The sample yields roughly 150,000 clones; 76% were counted once. The top ten constitute approximately 3.7% of the sample.

Whole blood was collected in K2EDTA tubes by collaborating institutions according to the institutions' own protocols. For TCRbeta analysis, collaborator samples were shipped as frozen whole blood, as isolated PBMCs, or as DNA extracted from either sample type. Input material: peripheral blood. The clonotype was recovered from a woman over 75 with acute or convalescent COVID-19. Here the chain combines TRBV24-1 and TRBJ2-3; 9 junctional bases match TRBD2. The DNA is TGTGCCACCAGTGAAGGGACTAGCTCCCCAGATACGCAGTATTTT. It specifies CATSEGTSSPDTQYF.